The T cell receptor beta chain described here comes from a study of vaccination and CD4 T cells after COVID-19. Study-wide background: Two of the convalescents were Hispanic, and the group consisted of six males and four females. General study results and limits: Convalescent patients saw a median 86.3% of their reactive clones show up only after vaccination.

The CDR3 runs 17 residues. Germline CDR1 is SEHNR and CDR2 is FQNEAQ (reference sequence). Trimming removed 3 bases at V and 0 bases at J, with 15 bases between. Positivity by PCR occurred from March to December 2020, a period that predated US Alpha, Beta and Delta variants. TCRdb called the PCR reads again in MiXCR, with one record for every CDR3 protein. The table includes tens of thousands of distinct CDR3 sequences, under 65% detected once. A word on this clonotype: The target antigen is unknown.

J is TRBJ1-3 and V is TRBV7-9, with no clear D. The material was CD4+ T cells from blood, obtained before SARS-CoV-2 vaccination. This clonotype originated in a human donor who had recovered from COVID-19. This chain's CDR3 is CASSFGDGMPSGNTIYF. The CDR3 region has the DNA TGTGCCAGCAGCTTTGGAGACGGGATGCCCTCTGGAAACACCATATATTTT.